Each of the 17 T cell receptor beta chains below was sequenced from the same sample in a study of T cells in Graves' hyperthyroidism and ophthalmopathy. Researchers took RNA transcripts and amplified the TCR beta CDR3 regions from them. Using the HTBI primer set, a first-round RT-PCR was run on the TCR CDR3. TCRdb re-analysed the multiplex PCR reads in MiXCR, keeping a single row per CDR3 protein. Of about 720,000 distinct CDR3 sequences detected, about 19% appear once; the ten largest clones hold over 15%. The sequencing input was blood. The origin of the receptors is a woman aged 45-65 years with Graves' hyperthyroidism that later progressed to Graves' ophthalmopathy.

This clonotype was recorded many times. This chain connects TRBV14 to TRBJ2-3, with a possible D match to TRBD1 (6 bases). This CDR3 comprises 14 residues. Germline V lookup: CDR1 SGHDN, CDR2 FVKESK. The ends were cut back, 3 bases at V and 8 bases at J, with 15 bases in the middle. The CDR3 nucleotides are TGTGCCAGCAGCCAGTCAGGGGAAGGGGGTACGCAGTATTTT. As protein: CASSQSGEGGTQYF.

At least ten counts were recorded for this clonotype. The chain recombines TRBV11-3 with TRBJ2-2, with TRBD1 matching 8 bases. The germline V gene encodes CDR1 SGHNT and CDR2 YENEEA. V lost 4 bases to trimming and J lost 6 bases; unmatched junction nucleotides: 4. The CDR3 consists of 14 residues. The CDR3 reads CASSSTGVAGELFF. The CDR3 bases are TGTGCCAGCAGCTCGACAGGGGTTGCCGGGGAGCTGTTTTTT.

This clonotype was recorded many times. This chain joins TRBV20-1 and TRBJ2-7; TRBD1 is a possible D gene (5 bases). This CDR3 comprises 12 residues. The germline V and J ends were trimmed by 4 bases and 2 bases, with 9 bases remaining between them. Germline V lookup: CDR1 DFQATT, CDR2 SNEGSKA (reference sequence). CDR3 DNA: TGCAGTGCTACAGGGAACCCCTACGAGCAGTACTTC. Protein sequence: CSATGNPYEQYF.

The rearrangement joins TRBV5-1 to TRBJ1-6, with 8 nucleotides matching TRBD1. The V gene end was trimmed by 4 bases and the J gene end by 7 bases; junction bases not matched to a gene: 10. CDR1 is SGHRS and CDR2 is YFSETQ in the germline V gene. This CDR3 region has 16 residues. The CDR3 protein is CASSPHRDRLNSPLHF. The CDR3 region has the DNA TGCGCCAGCAGCCCTCACCGGGACAGGCTCAATTCACCCCTCCACTTT.

The J gene is TRBJ1-1, the V gene TRBV6-2 or TRBV6-3; 9 bases line up with TRBD1. Germline CDR1 and CDR2: MNHEY and SVGEGT. This CDR3 region has 15 residues. V lost 6 bases to trimming and J lost 5 bases; unmatched junction nucleotides: 10. CDR3 protein: CASRGGTGLRTEAFF. For the CDR3, the DNA is TGTGCCAGCAGGGGGGGGACAGGGCTGAGGACTGAAGCTTTCTTT.

This clonotype appeared many times. The rearrangement uses TRBV20-1 and TRBJ2-1; D tentatively fits TRBD1 or TRBD2 (5 bases each). The length of the CDR3 is 16 residues. From germline, CDR1 is DFQATT and CDR2 SNEGSKA (reference sequence). V was clipped by 0 bases and J by 8 bases, with 20 bases between them. The CDR3 reads CSARDQGPSFTHEQFF. The DNA for the CDR3 is TGCAGTGCTAGAGATCAGGGACCTAGTTTTACCCATGAGCAGTTCTTC.

The CDR3 sequence: CSVDQGRTVTF. The CDR3 DNA reads as TGCAGCGTTGATCAGGGGCGGACTGTTACCTTC. The J gene is TRBJ1-2, the V gene TRBV29-1; weak D call: TRBD1 (6 bases). This CDR3 has 11 amino acids. V was trimmed by 3 bases and J by 14 bases, leaving 16 bases between them. CDR1 and CDR2 (germline): SQVTM, ANQGSEA.

This clonotype was counted many times. The V call is TRBV10-2, the J call TRBJ2-1, with TRBD1 as a possible D gene (5 bases). CDR3 length: 14 residues. V dropped 2 bases and J dropped 7 bases, with 12 bases sitting between them. CDR1 is WSHSY and CDR2 is SAAADI in the germline V gene. CDR3 DNA sequence: TGCGCCAGCAGTGAGCCACAGGCCTGGAATGAGCAGTTCTTC. This sequence encodes CASSEPQAWNEQFF.

As DNA, the CDR3 is TGTGCCAGCAGTTTACAGATTGGACAGGGGAACACTGAAGCTTTCTTT. Its protein product is CASSLQIGQGNTEAFF. The chain employs TRBV27 and TRBJ1-1; TRBD1 matches at 8 bases. Unmatched junction bases numbered 6, after V lost 2 bases and J lost 1 base. Per germline, CDR1 MNHEY and CDR2 SMNVEV (reference sequence). The CDR3 contains 16 residues.

Many counts were recorded for this clonotype. The chain has TRBV11-3 and TRBJ2-5; D ambiguous. The CDR3 runs to 13 residues. CDR1 is SGHNT and CDR2 is YENEEA in the germline V gene. Between the trimmed V and J ends, which lost 5 bases and 2 bases, there was a span of 9 bases. The CDR3 DNA is TGTGCCAGCAGCCACAACATACAAGAGACCCAGTACTTC. Translation: CASSHNIQETQYF.

A few counts support this clonotype. The chain employs TRBV3-1 and TRBJ2-1; TRBD2 agrees at 13 bases. V was clipped by 3 bases and J by 15 bases; unmatched bases: 8. The CDR3 loop spans 14 amino acids. Germline V gene lookup returns CDR1 LGHDT and CDR2 YNNKEL (reference sequence). This CDR3 reads CASSHRTSGGYLFF. CDR3 DNA sequence: TGTGCCAGCAGCCATCGGACTAGCGGGGGATACCTGTTCTTC.

V usage is TRBV11-2 and J usage is TRBJ2-3; TRBD2 matches 9 bases. Germline trimming cut 4 bases from V and 0 bases from J; bases unmatched to any gene: 11. Germline values: CDR1 SGHAT, CDR2 FQNNGV. This CDR3 spans 18 amino acids. The CDR3 DNA reads TGTGCCAGCAGCTCGGGGCTAGCGGGGCTCTTAAGCACAGATACGCAGTATTTT. Its protein product is CASSSGLAGLLSTDTQYF.

This clonotype was observed a handful of times. CDR3: CASRTGYNEKLFF. CDR3 sequence (DNA): TGTGCCAGCAGAACCGGGTATAATGAAAAACTGTTTTTT. V gene TRBV12-3 or TRBV12-4 combines with J gene TRBJ1-4; D is unresolved. This CDR3 region has 13 residues. The V end was cut by 6 bases, the J end by 4 bases, with 9 bases between.

The sample holds many counts of this clonotype. The chain couples TRBV20-1 to TRBJ1-2; D perhaps matches TRBD1 (6 bases). Germline assignment: CDR1 DFQATT and CDR2 SNEGSKA (reference sequence). There are 16 residues in the CDR3. V was trimmed by 3 bases and J by 4 bases, leaving 21 bases between them. The DNA for the CDR3 is TGCAGTGCTAGGTCCTCCAAGGGGGGGTCTGGCTATGGCTACACCTTC. Translated: CSARSSKGGSGYGYTF.

This clonotype was recorded at least ten times. The chain employs TRBV12-3 or TRBV12-4 and TRBJ2-1; possibly TRBD1 for D (5 bases). Trimming removed 6 bases at V and 1 base at J, with 13 bases between. CDR3 length: 15 amino acids. CDR3 DNA: TGTGCCAGCAGAAGGGGCGAAAGTTCCTACAATGAGCAGTTCTTC. Residues: CASRRGESSYNEQFF.

There are a few counts of this clonotype. The rearrangement links TRBV19 to TRBJ1-4, with 9 bases identical to TRBD1. The CDR3 is 14 amino acids. Per germline, CDR1 LNHDA and CDR2 SQIVND (reference sequence). The V gene end was trimmed by 6 bases and the J gene end by 5 bases; junction bases not matched to a gene: 4. For the CDR3, the DNA is TGTGCCAGTAGGCGGACAGGGGAGAATGAAAAACTGTTTTTT. Translation gives CASRRTGENEKLFF. The variable domain in full, completed from reference TRBV19 and TRBJ1-4, reads DGGITQSPKYLFRKEGQNVTLSCEQNLNHDAMYWYRQDPGQGLRLIYYSQIVNDFQKGDIAEGYSVSREKKESFPLTVTSAQKNPTAFYLCASRRTGENEKLFFGSGTQLSVL.

There are a few counts of this clonotype. The chain has TRBV25-1 and TRBJ2-7; maybe TRBD2 (5 bases). The CDR3 is 14 amino acids. V dropped 1 base and J dropped 7 bases, with 14 bases sitting between them. Germline V gives CDR1 MGHDK, CDR2 SYGVNS. The CDR3 reads CASSEWGDRGEQYF. CDR3 in DNA: TGTGCCAGCAGTGAATGGGGTGACCGCGGGGAGCAGTACTTC.